These 28 T cell receptor beta chains were sequenced from one sample in a study of blood T cell repertoires in COVID-19. Clones were sequenced by immunoSEQ multiplex PCR, and TCRdb holds only the in-frame ones, with some missing. The repertoire holds 150,000 to 200,000 clones, with 86% as singletons. Sequencing was done on a sample of peripheral blood. The receptors shown here come from a woman in her twenties or thirties with active or convalescent COVID-19.

This clone occurred a few times. The rearrangement links TRBV19 to TRBJ1-2; D uncertain. Germline CDR1 LNHDA, CDR2 SQIVND (reference sequence). V was pared by 5 bases and J by 4 bases, with 14 bases between. The CDR3 totals 14 residues. The CDR3 sequence is CASSSLPPLYGYTF. The CDR3 coding sequence is TGTGCCAGTAGTTCTCTACCCCCCCTCTATGGCTACACCTTC.

The V call is TRBV5-4, the J call TRBJ1-2, with 10 bases fitting TRBD1. After removal of 3 bases from V and 8 bases from J, the junction contained 4 bases not matched to a gene. The CDR3 sequence is 13 residues long. Germline V gene lookup returns CDR1 SGHNT and CDR2 YYREEE (reference sequence). The CDR3 loop is CASSSRQGAGYTF. The DNA of the CDR3 is TGTGCCAGCAGCTCTAGACAGGGGGCAGGCTACACCTTC. The entire variable domain, with the rest obtained from reference TRBV5-4 and TRBJ1-2, is as follows: ETGVTQSPTHLIKTRGQQVTLRCSSQSGHNTVSWYQQALGQGPQFIFQYYREEENGRGNFPPRFSGLQFPNYSSELNVNALELDDSALYLCASSSRQGAGYTFGSGTRLTVV.

This sequence joins TRBV5-1 and TRBJ2-5, with TRBD2 as a possible D gene (6 bases). The CDR3 is 16 residues long. CDR1 is SGHRS and CDR2 is YFSETQ in the germline V gene. The germline V and J ends were trimmed by 4 bases and 3 bases, with 19 bases remaining between them. The CDR3 bases are TGCGCCAGCAGCAGAGCCGGGACTCCAGCTGAAGAGACCCAGTACTTC. It translates to CASSRAGTPAEETQYF. The variable domain in full, with the rest retrieved from reference TRBV5-1 and TRBJ2-5, is KAGVTQTPRYLIKTRGQQVTLSCSPISGHRSVSWYQQTPGQGLQFLFEYFSETQRNKGNFPGRFSGRQFSNSRSEMNVSTLELGDSALYLCASSRAGTPAEETQYFGPGTRLLVL.

V usage is TRBV4-2 and J usage is TRBJ2-3; possible D gene TRBD2, 5 bases. From germline, CDR1 is LGHNA and CDR2 YNFKEQ. V was pared by 0 bases and J by 2 bases, with 9 bases between. The CDR3 has 15 residues. The CDR3 sequence is CASSQDRGNTDTQYF. CDR3 sequence (DNA): TGTGCCAGCAGCCAAGATCGGGGTAACACAGATACGCAGTATTTT.

V is TRBV11-3 and J is TRBJ2-1, with 7 bases aligning to TRBD2. The J segment lost 0 bases and the V segment lost 1 base, leaving 6 bases of the junction unmatched. This CDR3 has 17 residues. In germline, CDR1 is SGHNT, CDR2 YENEEA. As DNA, the CDR3 is TGTGCCAGCAGCTTAGGACGACTAGCTAGCTCCTACAATGAGCAGTTCTTC. It codes for CASSLGRLASSYNEQFF.

This chain links TRBV3-1 (or the pseudogene TRBV3-2) with TRBJ2-2; 7 nucleotides align to TRBD1. This CDR3 is 15 amino acids long. The V gene end was trimmed by 3 bases and the J gene end by 5 bases; junction bases not matched to a gene: 6. Germline V gene lookup returns CDR1 LGHDT and CDR2 YNNKEL (reference sequence). CDR3 bases: TGTGCCAGCAGCCATTGGACAGGAGGAACCGGGGAGCTGTTTTTT. Its translation is CASSHWTGGTGELFF.

The V gene is TRBV30, the J gene TRBJ2-5; D not resolved. The CDR3 runs to 12 residues. Germline values: CDR1 GTSNPN, CDR2 SVGIG (reference sequence). V lost 4 bases and J 5 bases, leaving 11 bases between the germline ends. CDR3 region: CAWTGTRETQYF. DNA of the CDR3: TGTGCCTGGACAGGCACCAGGGAGACCCAGTACTTC.

V gene TRBV19 combines with J gene TRBJ1-5, with D possibly matching TRBD1 (5 bases). Germline V lookup: CDR1 LNHDA, CDR2 SQIVND (reference sequence). The CDR3 sequence is 15 residues long. The germline V and J ends were trimmed by 2 bases and 2 bases, with 10 bases remaining between them. Here the CDR3 reads CASSINRRGNQPQHF. CDR3 coding DNA: TGTGCCAGTAGTATAAACAGGAGGGGCAATCAGCCCCAGCATTTT.

The chain combines TRBV5-1 with TRBJ1-4; tentatively, D is TRBD1 (5 bases). The V gene's germline CDR1 is SGHRS and CDR2 YFSETQ. This CDR3 region has 14 residues. The ends were cut back, 5 bases at V and 0 bases at J, with 8 bases in the middle. The CDR3 nucleotides are TGCGCCAGCAGTGACAGCTCAACTAATGAAAAACTGTTTTTT. Encoded protein: CASSDSSTNEKLFF. The full variable domain, in which reference TRBV5-1 and TRBJ1-4 provide the parts outside the CDR3, is KAGVTQTPRYLIKTRGQQVTLSCSPISGHRSVSWYQQTPGQGLQFLFEYFSETQRNKGNFPGRFSGRQFSNSRSEMNVSTLELGDSALYLCASSDSSTNEKLFFGSGTQLSVL.

CDR3 region: CASSPLGTGVREQYF. The DNA of the CDR3 is TGCGCCAGCAGCCCTCTCGGGACAGGCGTGCGGGAGCAGTACTTC. The V call is TRBV5-1, the J call TRBJ2-7; 8 bases map to TRBD1. There are 15 residues in the CDR3. After removal of 4 bases from V and 7 bases from J, the junction contained 13 bases not matched to a gene. In germline, CDR1 is SGHRS, CDR2 YFSETQ. The variable domain in full, completed from reference TRBV5-1 and TRBJ2-7, reads KAGVTQTPRYLIKTRGQQVTLSCSPISGHRSVSWYQQTPGQGLQFLFEYFSETQRNKGNFPGRFSGRQFSNSRSEMNVSTLELGDSALYLCASSPLGTGVREQYFGPGTRLTVT.

This clone was counted between two and nine times. J is TRBJ2-1 and V is TRBV5-4; 7 bases are shared with TRBD2. The CDR3 contains 14 residues. Losses at the gene ends were 0 bases for V and 9 bases for J; bases not matched to a gene: 6. From germline, CDR1 is SGHNT and CDR2 YYREEE (reference sequence). The CDR3 sequence: CASSLGEGLGEQFF. The CDR3 bases are TGTGCCAGCAGCTTGGGGGAGGGCCTGGGTGAGCAGTTCTTC.

The V and J genes are TRBV11-2 and TRBJ2-7; D is undetermined. The V gene's germline CDR1 is SGHAT and CDR2 FQNNGV. Deletions cut 1 base from V and 3 bases from J, with 10 bases between. This CDR3 region has 14 residues. The CDR3 is CASSLGASRYEQYF. CDR3 bases: TGTGCCAGCAGCTTAGGTGCCAGTCGCTACGAGCAGTACTTC.

The chain is built from TRBV18 and TRBJ2-2; weak D call: TRBD2 (6 bases). Trimming shortened V by 5 bases and J by 2 bases, and 12 bases separated the two germline ends. The CDR3 length is 15 residues. CDR1 and CDR2 from the germline V gene are KGHSH and LQKENI. The chain's CDR3 is CASSLTSTNTGELFF. The CDR3 DNA follows: TGTGCCAGCTCATTGACTAGTACAAACACCGGGGAGCTGTTTTTT.

The chain joins TRBV2 to TRBJ2-1; 8 positions agree with TRBD1. Germline CDR1 SNHLY, CDR2 FYNNEI. The length of the CDR3 is 15 residues. V shed 1 base, J shed 4 bases, and the junction held 3 bases outside the gene matches. The DNA for the CDR3 is TGTGCCAGCAGTGAAGAACAGGGGGAGTACAATGAGCAGTTCTTC. Protein sequence: CASSEEQGEYNEQFF.

The V call is TRBV18, the J call TRBJ1-2, with 10 nucleotides matching TRBD1. Germline CDR1 and CDR2: KGHSH and LQKENI. With 3 bases clipped from V and 6 bases from J, the junction kept 4 bases outside the gene matches. This CDR3 has 14 amino acids. CDR3 DNA sequence: TGTGCCAGCTCACCGCGGGACAGGGGTGATGGCTACACCTTC. It encodes CASSPRDRGDGYTF.

In DNA form, the CDR3 reads TGCGCCAGCAGCTCTAACCCCGGGACAGGTTACGAGCAGTACTTC. Translated, it gives CASSSNPGTGYEQYF. This chain links TRBV5-1 with TRBJ2-7; TRBD1 matches 8 bases. Looked up from germline, CDR1 is SGHRS and CDR2 is YFSETQ. V shed 3 bases and J 4 bases; nucleotides not matched to a gene: 9. The CDR3 consists of 15 residues.

The chain joins TRBV15 to TRBJ2-5; tentative D call: TRBD1 (6 bases). The germline V gene encodes CDR1 LNHNV and CDR2 YYDKDF (reference sequence). The CDR3 extends over 13 amino acids. Trimming cost V 5 bases and J 2 bases, with 9 bases left between them. CDR3 amino acids: CATSGRGQETQYF. CDR3 bases: TGTGCCACCAGCGGTAGGGGGCAAGAGACCCAGTACTTC.

The chain uses TRBV6-5 and TRBJ2-7; 7 bases are shared with TRBD1. The CDR3 has 15 amino acids. With V trimmed by 7 bases and J by 4 bases, 13 bases remained unmatched. Germline CDR1 and CDR2: MNHEY and SVGAGI. CDR3: CASTSTRGRRYEQYF. The CDR3 bases are TGTGCCAGCACCTCAACTAGGGGGCGGAGGTACGAGCAGTACTTC.

This clone was detected a few times. CDR3 DNA: TGTGCCAGCAGTTACTCGCCAGGACAGATCTATGGCTACACCTTC. This codes for CASSYSPGQIYGYTF. This chain connects TRBV6-5 to TRBJ1-2, with D tentatively TRBD1 (6 bases). Germline lookup yields CDR1 MNHEY and CDR2 SVGAGI. Trimming cost V 0 bases and J 4 bases, with 12 bases left between them. The CDR3 loop spans 15 amino acids.

The V and J genes are TRBV5-4 and TRBJ2-5; 9 nucleotides align to TRBD1. CDR1 SGHNT and CDR2 YYREEE come from the germline V gene (reference sequence). Trimming removed 0 bases from V and 2 bases from J; junction bases left unmatched: 11. This CDR3 comprises 18 residues. CDR3 coding DNA: TGTGCCAGCAGCTTGGGGAAGCGACAGGGGGAGAGTCAAGAGACCCAGTACTTC. This sequence encodes CASSLGKRQGESQETQYF.

The chain carries TRBV5-1 and TRBJ2-2; D might be TRBD1 (5 bases). CDR1 is SGHRS, CDR2 YFSETQ, per germline. This CDR3 contains 16 residues. Trimming cost V 4 bases and J 4 bases, with 17 bases left between them. The CDR3 loop reads CASSPTVPRRTGELFF. The CDR3 nucleotides read TGCGCCAGCAGCCCGACAGTGCCCCGGCGCACCGGGGAGCTGTTTTTT.

This chain uses TRBV28 with TRBJ1-1; TRBD1 aligns across 8 bases. J was trimmed by 4 bases and V by 6 bases; bases with no gene match: 7. Per germline, CDR1 MDHEN and CDR2 SYDVKM. CDR3 length: 14 amino acids. The CDR3 sequence: CASRFYRGSTEAFF. CDR3 coding DNA: TGTGCCAGCAGATTCTACAGGGGGTCCACTGAAGCTTTCTTT.

This chain connects TRBV6-5 to TRBJ2-2; D call uncertain. V lost 2 bases and J lost 4, with 8 bases in between. Germline V lookup: CDR1 MNHEY, CDR2 SVGAGI. The CDR3 is 14 amino acids. The chain's CDR3 is CASSYDSPTGELFF. DNA for the CDR3: TGTGCCAGCAGTTACGACTCTCCCACCGGGGAGCTGTTTTTT.

The chain couples TRBV18 to TRBJ1-1; 7 bases map to TRBD1. V lost 5 bases and J lost 12; bases outside the gene matches: 6. The germline gives CDR1 KGHSH, CDR2 LQKENI. The CDR3 length is 11 residues. DNA for the CDR3: TGTGCCAGCTCAGACAGGGAGAATCCTTTCTTT. Its protein product is CASSDRENPFF.

This chain joins TRBV5-8 and TRBJ1-5, with D possibly TRBD1 on 5 matching bases. Trimming removed 0 bases at V and 6 bases at J, with 13 bases between. The germline V gene has CDR1 SGHTS and CDR2 YDEGEE. This CDR3 is built from 15 residues. This chain's CDR3 is CASSLDADRSQPQHF. DNA of the CDR3: TGTGCCAGCAGCTTGGATGCCGACAGAAGTCAGCCCCAGCATTTT.

This rearrangement joins TRBV18 to TRBJ1-1; 7 bases are shared with TRBD1. The CDR3 sequence is 15 residues long. V was pared by 2 bases and J by 1 base, with 4 bases of the junction left unmatched. Germline CDR1 is KGHSH and CDR2 is LQKENI. CDR3 in amino acids: CASSPSGTANTEAFF. As DNA, the CDR3 is TGTGCCAGCTCACCATCCGGGACAGCGAACACTGAAGCTTTCTTT.

The V and J genes are TRBV11-3 and TRBJ2-7, with a tentative D call TRBD1 (5 bases). V lost 0 bases and J 6 bases, leaving 9 bases between the germline ends. Looked up from germline, CDR1 is SGHNT and CDR2 is YENEEA. This CDR3 spans 13 amino acids. The CDR3 bases are TGTGCCAGCAGCTTAGAACAGGCCTTCGAGCAGTACTTC. Protein product: CASSLEQAFEQYF.

The chain links TRBV3-1 (or the pseudogene TRBV3-2) to TRBJ2-7; no definite D call. In germline, CDR1 is LGHDT, CDR2 YNNKEL (reference sequence). Deletions cut 0 bases from V and 3 bases from J, with 3 bases between. The CDR3 extends over 12 amino acids. CDR3 DNA sequence: TGTGCCAGCAGCCAAGATAGCTACGAGCAGTACTTC. Protein sequence: CASSQDSYEQYF.